Detailed here is one TCR beta chain. The record originates from a study of control samples from healthy donors and cancer patients. Measured with immunoSEQ multiplex PCR; TCRdb has only the in-frame clones, and not every one. This sample has under 85,000 clones; about four fifths occur once, and the top ten carry about 3.1%. This clonotype originated in a woman aged 45 to 65 with lung cancer. The specimen sequenced was PBMCs.

The CDR3 sequence is CAISVTGTGTNNEQFF. The CDR3 coding sequence is TGTGCCATCAGTGTCACCGGGACAGGGACTAACAATGAGCAGTTCTTC. The chain carries TRBV10-3 and TRBJ2-1; 9 bases align to TRBD1. The germline V gene encodes CDR1 ENHRY and CDR2 SYGVKD. This CDR3 region has 16 residues. Trimming took 4 bases from V and 5 from J; bases not matched to a gene: 9.